This entry lists 15 T cell receptor beta chains sequenced from one sample in a study of OX40 agonist ivuxolimab in advanced cancers. Here immunoSEQ multiplex PCR was the method, and the copy in TCRdb shows in-frame clones only, minus some. The sample shows 77,000 or so clones, just under 95% of them seen only once. This specimen consisted of CD4+ or CD8+ T cells sorted from blood, obtained in a trial of the OX40 agonist ivuxolimab. The source of these receptors is an adult with an advanced solid tumor such as melanoma, head and neck, liver or kidney cancer.

The genes are TRBV4-1 and TRBJ1-4; D perhaps matches TRBD1 (6 bases). This CDR3 is 13 amino acids long. V dropped 4 bases and J dropped 5 bases, with 8 bases sitting between them. The germline gives CDR1 MGHRA, CDR2 YSYEKL. The chain's CDR3 is CASSRQANEKLFF. CDR3 DNA: TGCGCCAGCAGCCGACAGGCCAATGAAAAACTGTTTTTT.

The gene calls are TRBV6-6 and TRBJ2-3, with no clear D. The CDR3 is made up of 12 amino acids. Germline lookup yields CDR1 MNHNY and CDR2 SVGAGI (reference sequence). Trimming removed 0 bases at V and 7 bases at J, with 5 bases between. The chain's CDR3 is CASSYSIYTQYF. The CDR3 coding sequence is TGTGCCAGCAGTTACTCGATTTATACGCAGTATTTT.

This rearrangement joins TRBV7-9 to TRBJ2-2; D is ambiguous. Germline CDR1 is SEHNR and CDR2 is FQNEAQ (reference sequence). Trimming left V 6 bases short and J 0 bases short, with 8 bases between. The CDR3 loop spans 14 amino acids. CDR3 sequence: CASSSPTNTGELFF. The CDR3 DNA reads as TGTGCCAGCAGTTCCCCCACGAACACCGGGGAGCTGTTTTTT.

V and J are TRBV5-8 and TRBJ1-5; D gene unclear. The germline CDR1 and CDR2 sequences are SGHTS and YDEGEE. The CDR3 contains 13 residues. V lost 1 base and J lost 9, with 11 bases in between. The CDR3 nucleotides are TGTGCCAGCAGCTTGAGGCAGAAGCGGCCCCAGCATTTT. This translates into CASSLRQKRPQHF.

V gene TRBV19 combines with J gene TRBJ1-2; D gene uncertain. Germline lookup yields CDR1 LNHDA and CDR2 SQIVND (reference sequence). CDR3 length: 11 amino acids. V lost 7 bases and J 7 bases, leaving 10 bases between the germline ends. DNA of the CDR3: TGTGCCAGTACCTCCTTTCGTGGCTACACCTTC. Protein product: CASTSFRGYTF.

V usage is TRBV18 and J usage is TRBJ2-2, with D uncertain. The V and J ends lost 3 bases and 6 bases respectively, with 14 bases between them. CDR3 length: 15 amino acids. The germline V gene encodes CDR1 KGHSH and CDR2 LQKENI. CDR3 coding DNA: TGTGCCAGCTCACCTCAACGTGGGTCCCCCGGGGAGCTGTTTTTT. Translating gives CASSPQRGSPGELFF.

With respect to this clone: This CDR3 is also generated by other DNA sequences in the sample. CDR3: CASSPPGSYNEQFF. CDR3 DNA: TGTGCCAGCTCACCACCGGGTAGTTACAATGAGCAGTTCTTC. The rearrangement links TRBV18 to TRBJ2-1; D remains ambiguous. CDR3 size: 14 residues. The germline V gene encodes CDR1 KGHSH and CDR2 LQKENI. Trimming took off 0 bases at V and 4 bases at J, with 7 bases between the two ends.

This chain joins TRBV18 and TRBJ1-4; the match to TRBD1 covers 9 bases. The J segment lost 6 bases and the V segment lost 6 bases, leaving 5 bases of the junction unmatched. Germline V gene lookup returns CDR1 KGHSH and CDR2 LQKENI. CDR3 length: 14 amino acids. This CDR3 is CASSSGQGDEKLFF. CDR3 DNA sequence: TGTGCCAGCTCGTCGGGACAGGGAGATGAAAAACTGTTTTTT.

The CDR3 bases are TGTGCCATCAGTGGGGGACTAGGAGGGGAGACCCAGTACTTC. The encoded protein is CAISGGLGGETQYF. The chain employs TRBV10-3 and TRBJ2-5; 8 bases line up with TRBD2. V lost 4 bases to trimming and J lost 5 bases; unmatched junction nucleotides: 6. The CDR3 totals 14 residues. Germline CDR1 reads ENHRY; CDR2 reads SYGVKD.

V gene TRBV28 combines with J gene TRBJ2-2, with 8 bases fitting TRBD1. The V gene's germline CDR1 is MDHEN and CDR2 SYDVKM. The CDR3 is 14 amino acids. V was clipped by 5 bases and J by 6 bases; unmatched bases: 5. CDR3 sequence: CASSAQDRAGELFF. The DNA for the CDR3 is TGTGCCAGCAGTGCACAGGACAGGGCCGGGGAGCTGTTTTTT.

The chain links TRBV5-1 to TRBJ2-2, with a tentative D call TRBD1 (6 bases). The CDR3 runs to 13 residues. Germline V gives CDR1 SGHRS, CDR2 YFSETQ. V shed 0 bases and J shed 7 bases, with 7 bases lying between them. The CDR3 coding sequence is TGCGCCAGCAGCTTGGAAGGGGGCGGGGAGCTGTTTTTT. Its translation is CASSLEGGGELFF. The full variable domain, with the rest looked up from reference TRBV5-1 and TRBJ2-2, is KAGVTQTPRYLIKTRGQQVTLSCSPISGHRSVSWYQQTPGQGLQFLFEYFSETQRNKGNFPGRFSGRQFSNSRSEMNVSTLELGDSALYLCASSLEGGGELFFGEGSRLTVL.

The rearrangement joins TRBV13 to TRBJ2-1, with D possibly called TRBD1 or TRBD2 (5 bases each). CDR1 and CDR2 from the germline V gene are PRHDT and FYEKMQ (reference sequence). The CDR3 runs to 17 residues. Trimming shortened V by 1 base and J by 0 bases, and 13 bases separated the two germline ends. CDR3 region: CASSLDRTGTSYNEQFF. CDR3 sequence (DNA): TGTGCCAGCAGCTTAGATCGGACTGGGACCTCCTACAATGAGCAGTTCTTC.

The chain combines TRBV7-6 with TRBJ2-1; maybe TRBD1 (6 bases). The CDR3 totals 14 residues. Germline loops: CDR1 SGHVS, CDR2 FNYEAQ. The V and J ends lost 4 bases and 3 bases respectively, with 10 bases between them. In DNA, the CDR3 is TGTGCCAGCAGCTCGCCAGGGGTCTACAATGAGCAGTTCTTC. Residues: CASSSPGVYNEQFF.

V is TRBV25-1 and J is TRBJ2-7; 11 positions match TRBD2. Germline lookup yields CDR1 MGHDK and CDR2 SYGVNS. The CDR3 has 16 amino acids. The V and J ends lost 6 bases and 0 bases, in that order; junction bases with no gene match: 7. CDR3 sequence reads: CASRLGLADLSYEQYF. DNA for the CDR3: TGTGCCAGCAGGCTGGGACTAGCGGACCTCTCCTACGAGCAGTACTTC.

The chain employs TRBV6-4 and TRBJ1-1, with D perhaps TRBD1 (6 bases). Germline CDR1 reads MRHNA; CDR2 reads SNTAGT. The CDR3 covers 14 residues. V shed 0 bases and J shed 10 bases, with 15 bases lying between them. This CDR3 is CASSDSDGGAGAFF. The CDR3 nucleotides are TGTGCCAGCAGTGACTCAGATGGGGGCGCGGGAGCTTTCTTT.